This TCR beta chain was captured by sequencing in a study of OX40 agonist ivuxolimab in advanced cancers. As for the study in general: Ivuxolimab was delivered to patients intravenously every 2 weeks at doses spanning 0.01 to 10 mg/kg. Cohort: roughly 79% men, mean age around 55, aged roughly 23 to 79. People who had prior anti-PD-1, anti-PD-L1 or anti-CTLA-4 therapy could take part, and about 37% had some. Study-level findings and limits: The study observed clonal expansion of CD4+ and CD8+ blood T cells by week 6 at 0.1 to 3.0 mg/kg.

The CDR3 is 14 amino acids. Germline V gives CDR1 SGHTA, CDR2 FQGNSA. V lost 1 base, J lost 6 bases, and 12 bases lay in between. Profiling relied on immunoSEQ multiplex PCR, and the TCRdb table lists in-frame clones only, not all of them. The sample shows fewer than 70,000 clones, approximately 86% of them seen only once. Details on this clone: Its antigen is not known.

The sample consisted of CD4+ or CD8+ T cells sorted from blood, taken in a trial of the OX40 agonist ivuxolimab. The gene calls are TRBV7-2 and TRBJ1-2; possible D gene TRBD1, 6 bases. This clonotype was obtained from an adult with an advanced solid tumor such as melanoma, head and neck, liver or kidney cancer. This CDR3 reads CASSLGQGKHGYTF. For the CDR3, the DNA is TGTGCCAGCAGCTTAGGCCAGGGGAAGCATGGCTACACCTTC.